Listed below are T cell receptor beta chains from one sample, sequenced in a study of human T cells and chemical hapten exposure. TCRdb re-called the RACE reads through MiXCR, storing one row per CDR3 protein. This sample yields some 350,000 distinct CDR3 sequences, of which about 7% are seen a single time; approximately 8% belongs to the top ten. Sequences were derived from whole blood, sampled in connection with sensitization to the hapten diphenylcyclopropenone (DPC). The receptors here all came from a young woman with alopecia areata. Some clones in this sample may be carry-over from other donors' samples. Each CDR3 is given with its conserved first and last residue. The order of the fields is D gene, J gene, V gene, CDR3 protein. The D gene is left open where the match is weak.

D gene: TRBD1; J gene: TRBJ2-3; V gene: TRBV9; CDR3 protein: CASSANGQATDTQYF
D gene: .; J gene: TRBJ2-2; V gene: TRBV6-2/TRBV6-3; CDR3 protein: CASSYWGGGAGELFF
D gene: .; J gene: TRBJ1-3; V gene: TRBV11-2; CDR3 protein: CASSLVPEVEGSGNTIYF
D gene: .; J gene: TRBJ2-3; V gene: TRBV6-6; CDR3 protein: CASSYGGAPTDTQYF
D gene: .; J gene: TRBJ2-2; V gene: TRBV7-3; CDR3 protein: CASSLLGSGELFF
D gene: .; J gene: TRBJ2-2; V gene: TRBV6-1; CDR3 protein: CASSEVPNTGELFF
D gene: .; J gene: TRBJ1-4; V gene: TRBV6-6; CDR3 protein: CASRTDWGKLFF
D gene: .; J gene: TRBJ1-1; V gene: TRBV20-1; CDR3 protein: CSARDYRNTEAFF
D gene: .; J gene: TRBJ2-5; V gene: TRBV6-2/TRBV6-3; CDR3 protein: CASGSSGGETQYF
D gene: .; J gene: TRBJ2-3; V gene: TRBV7-3; CDR3 protein: CATSLDRNTDTQYF
D gene: .; J gene: TRBJ2-7; V gene: TRBV5-5; CDR3 protein: CASSFYEGGEQYF